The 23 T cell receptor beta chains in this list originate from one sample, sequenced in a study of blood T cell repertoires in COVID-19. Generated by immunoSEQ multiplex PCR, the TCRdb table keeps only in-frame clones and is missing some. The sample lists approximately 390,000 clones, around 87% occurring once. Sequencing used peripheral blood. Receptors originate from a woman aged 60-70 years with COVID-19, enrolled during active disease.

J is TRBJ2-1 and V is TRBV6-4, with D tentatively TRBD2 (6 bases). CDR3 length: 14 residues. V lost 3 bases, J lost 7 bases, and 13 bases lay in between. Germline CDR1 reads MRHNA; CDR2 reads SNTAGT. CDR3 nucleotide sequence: TGTGCCAGCAGTGAATATGGGGGGTTGAATGAGCAGTTCTTC. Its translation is CASSEYGGLNEQFF.

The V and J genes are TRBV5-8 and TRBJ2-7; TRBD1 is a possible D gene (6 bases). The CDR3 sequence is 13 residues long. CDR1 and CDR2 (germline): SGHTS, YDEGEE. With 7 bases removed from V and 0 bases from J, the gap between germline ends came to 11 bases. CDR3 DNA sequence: TGTGCCAGCCCGGCGGACAGCTCCTACGAGCAGTACTTC. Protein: CASPADSSYEQYF.

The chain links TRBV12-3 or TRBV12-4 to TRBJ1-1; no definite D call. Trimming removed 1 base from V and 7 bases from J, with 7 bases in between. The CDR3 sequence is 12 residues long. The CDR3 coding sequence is TGTGCCAGCAGTTTAGGGCAGGATGAAGCTTTCTTT. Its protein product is CASSLGQDEAFF.

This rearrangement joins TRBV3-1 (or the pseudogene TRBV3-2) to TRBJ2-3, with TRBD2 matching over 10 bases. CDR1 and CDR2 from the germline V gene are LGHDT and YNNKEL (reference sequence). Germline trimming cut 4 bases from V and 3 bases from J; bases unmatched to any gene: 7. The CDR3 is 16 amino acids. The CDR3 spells CASSRRSGGVTDTQYF. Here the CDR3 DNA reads TGTGCCAGCAGCCGAAGGAGCGGGGGGGTTACAGATACGCAGTATTTT.

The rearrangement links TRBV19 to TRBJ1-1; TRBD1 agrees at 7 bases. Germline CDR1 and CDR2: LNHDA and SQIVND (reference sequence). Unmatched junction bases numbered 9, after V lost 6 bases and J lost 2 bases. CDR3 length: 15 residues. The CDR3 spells CASSLSHRGNTEAFF. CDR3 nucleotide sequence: TGTGCCAGTAGCCTTTCCCACAGGGGTAACACTGAAGCTTTCTTT. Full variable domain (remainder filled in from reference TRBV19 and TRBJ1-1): DGGITQSPKYLFRKEGQNVTLSCEQNLNHDAMYWYRQDPGQGLRLIYYSQIVNDFQKGDIAEGYSVSREKKESFPLTVTSAQKNPTAFYLCASSLSHRGNTEAFFGQGTRLTVV.

The DNA of the CDR3 is TGCAGCGTGGGCTCAGGGAATGGCTACACCTTC. This translates into CSVGSGNGYTF. The chain joins TRBV29-1 to TRBJ1-2; a possible D gene is TRBD1 (5 bases). The CDR3 extends over 11 amino acids. Germline values: CDR1 SQVTM, CDR2 ANQGSEA. V was clipped by 6 bases and J by 6 bases, with 11 bases between them.

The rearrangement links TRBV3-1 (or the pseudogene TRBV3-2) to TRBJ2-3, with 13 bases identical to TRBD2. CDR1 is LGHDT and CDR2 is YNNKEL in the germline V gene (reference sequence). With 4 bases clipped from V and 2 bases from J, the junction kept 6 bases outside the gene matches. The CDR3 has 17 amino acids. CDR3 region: CASSPRLAGGYTDTQYF. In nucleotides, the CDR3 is TGTGCCAGCAGCCCTCGACTAGCGGGGGGTTACACAGATACGCAGTATTTT.

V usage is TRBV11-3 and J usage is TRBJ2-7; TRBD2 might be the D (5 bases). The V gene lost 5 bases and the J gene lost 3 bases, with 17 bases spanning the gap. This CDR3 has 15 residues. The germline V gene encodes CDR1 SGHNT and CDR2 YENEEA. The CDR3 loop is CASSPRPGSNYEQYF. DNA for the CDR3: TGTGCCAGCAGCCCTCGTCCGGGGTCGAACTACGAGCAGTACTTC.

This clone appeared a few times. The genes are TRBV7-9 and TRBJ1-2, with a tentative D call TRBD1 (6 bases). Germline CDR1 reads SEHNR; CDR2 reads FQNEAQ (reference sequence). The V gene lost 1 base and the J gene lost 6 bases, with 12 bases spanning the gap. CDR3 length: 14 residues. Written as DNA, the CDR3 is TGTGCCAGCAGCTTAGATAGGGGGAACGATGGCTACACCTTC. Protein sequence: CASSLDRGNDGYTF.

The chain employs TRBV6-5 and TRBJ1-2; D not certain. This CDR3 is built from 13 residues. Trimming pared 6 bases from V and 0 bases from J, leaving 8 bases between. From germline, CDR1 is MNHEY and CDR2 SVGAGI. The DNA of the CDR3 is TGTGCCAGCAGCTTACAGACTAACTATGGCTACACCTTC. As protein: CASSLQTNYGYTF.

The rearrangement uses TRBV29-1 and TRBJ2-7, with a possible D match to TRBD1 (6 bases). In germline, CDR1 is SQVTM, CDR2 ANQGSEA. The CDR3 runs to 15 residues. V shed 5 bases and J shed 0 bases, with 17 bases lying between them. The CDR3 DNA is TGCAGCGTTCGATGGGACACCTCCAGCTCCTACGAGCAGTACTTC. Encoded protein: CSVRWDTSSSYEQYF.

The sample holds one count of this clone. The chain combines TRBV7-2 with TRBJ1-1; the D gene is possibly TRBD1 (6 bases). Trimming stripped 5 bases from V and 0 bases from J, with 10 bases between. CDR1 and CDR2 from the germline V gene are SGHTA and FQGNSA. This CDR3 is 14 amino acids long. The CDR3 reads CASSAGVMNTEAFF. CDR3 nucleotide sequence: TGTGCCAGCAGCGCAGGGGTCATGAACACTGAAGCTTTCTTT.

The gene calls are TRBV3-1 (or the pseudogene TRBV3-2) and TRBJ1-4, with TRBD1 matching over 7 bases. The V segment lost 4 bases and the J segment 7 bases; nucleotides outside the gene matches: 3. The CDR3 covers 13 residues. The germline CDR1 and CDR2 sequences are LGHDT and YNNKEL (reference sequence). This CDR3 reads CASSPWTGEKLFF. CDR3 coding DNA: TGTGCCAGCAGCCCTTGGACAGGTGAAAAACTGTTTTTT.

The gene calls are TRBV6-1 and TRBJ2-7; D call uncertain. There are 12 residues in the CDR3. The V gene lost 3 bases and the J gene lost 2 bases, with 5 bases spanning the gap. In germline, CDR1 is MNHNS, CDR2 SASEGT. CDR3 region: CASSDETYEQYF. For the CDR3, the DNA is TGTGCCAGCAGTGATGAGACCTACGAGCAGTACTTC.

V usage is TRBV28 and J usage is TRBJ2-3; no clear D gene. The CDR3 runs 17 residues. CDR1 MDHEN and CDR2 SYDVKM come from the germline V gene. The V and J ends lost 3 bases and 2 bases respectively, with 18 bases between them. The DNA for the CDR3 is TGTGCCAGCAGTTTCCCACCTTGGGCCCCTGACACAGATACGCAGTATTTT. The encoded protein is CASSFPPWAPDTDTQYF. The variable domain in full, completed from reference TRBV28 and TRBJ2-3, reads DVKVTQSSRYLVKRTGEKVFLECVQDMDHENMFWYRQDPGLGLRLIYFSYDVKMKEKGDIPEGYSVSREKKERFSLILESASTNQTSMYLCASSFPPWAPDTDTQYFGPGTRLTVL.

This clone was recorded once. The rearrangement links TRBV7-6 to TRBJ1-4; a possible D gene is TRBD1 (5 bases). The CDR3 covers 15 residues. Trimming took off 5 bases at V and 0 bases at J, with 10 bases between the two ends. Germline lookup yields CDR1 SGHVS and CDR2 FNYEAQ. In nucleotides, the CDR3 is TGTGCCAGCAGCCCCGGGGGGGCAACTAATGAAAAACTGTTTTTT. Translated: CASSPGGATNEKLFF.

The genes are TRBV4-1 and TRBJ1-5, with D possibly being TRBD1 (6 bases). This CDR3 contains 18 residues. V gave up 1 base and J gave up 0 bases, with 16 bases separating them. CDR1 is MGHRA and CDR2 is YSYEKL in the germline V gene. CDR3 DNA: TGCGCCAGCAGCCAAGGTCGACAGGTGCGGTATAGCAATCAGCCCCAGCATTTT. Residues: CASSQGRQVRYSNQPQHF.

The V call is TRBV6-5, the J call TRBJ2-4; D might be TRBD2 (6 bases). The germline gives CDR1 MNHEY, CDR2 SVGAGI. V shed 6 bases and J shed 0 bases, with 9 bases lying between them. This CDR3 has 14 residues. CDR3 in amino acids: CASSLGGAKNIQYF. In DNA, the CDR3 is TGTGCCAGCAGCCTGGGGGGAGCCAAAAACATTCAGTACTTC.

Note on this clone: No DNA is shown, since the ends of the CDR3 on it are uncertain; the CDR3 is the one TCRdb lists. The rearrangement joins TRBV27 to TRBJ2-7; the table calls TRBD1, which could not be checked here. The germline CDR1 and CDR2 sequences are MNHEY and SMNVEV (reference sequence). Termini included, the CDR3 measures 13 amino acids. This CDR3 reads CASSSSTGIEQYF.

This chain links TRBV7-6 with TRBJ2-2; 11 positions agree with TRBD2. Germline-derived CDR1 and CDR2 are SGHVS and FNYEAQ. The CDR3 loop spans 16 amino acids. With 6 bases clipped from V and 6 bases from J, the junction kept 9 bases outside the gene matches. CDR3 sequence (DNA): TGTGCCAGCAGTCATAGCGGGGGGGCTGCCCCCGGGGAGCTGTTTTTT. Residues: CASSHSGGAAPGELFF.

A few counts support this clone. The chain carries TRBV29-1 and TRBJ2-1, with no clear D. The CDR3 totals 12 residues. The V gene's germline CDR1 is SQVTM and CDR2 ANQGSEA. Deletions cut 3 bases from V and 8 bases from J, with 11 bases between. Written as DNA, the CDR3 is TGCAGCGTTGAGAGGCTCGGCTATGAGCAGTTCTTC. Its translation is CSVERLGYEQFF.

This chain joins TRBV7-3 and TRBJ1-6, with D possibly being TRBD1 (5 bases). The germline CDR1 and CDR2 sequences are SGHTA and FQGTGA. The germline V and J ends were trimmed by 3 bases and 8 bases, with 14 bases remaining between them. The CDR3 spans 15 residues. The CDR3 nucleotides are TGTGCCAGCAGCTTGGGCGGGGCCCAGGATTCACCCCTCCACTTT. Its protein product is CASSLGGAQDSPLHF.

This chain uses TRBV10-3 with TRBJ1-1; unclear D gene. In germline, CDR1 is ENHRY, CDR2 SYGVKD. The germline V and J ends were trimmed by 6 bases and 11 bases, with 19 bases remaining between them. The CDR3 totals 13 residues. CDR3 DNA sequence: TGTGCCATCAGCGACTTAATGACCAACCAGGCTTTCTTT. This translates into CAISDLMTNQAFF.